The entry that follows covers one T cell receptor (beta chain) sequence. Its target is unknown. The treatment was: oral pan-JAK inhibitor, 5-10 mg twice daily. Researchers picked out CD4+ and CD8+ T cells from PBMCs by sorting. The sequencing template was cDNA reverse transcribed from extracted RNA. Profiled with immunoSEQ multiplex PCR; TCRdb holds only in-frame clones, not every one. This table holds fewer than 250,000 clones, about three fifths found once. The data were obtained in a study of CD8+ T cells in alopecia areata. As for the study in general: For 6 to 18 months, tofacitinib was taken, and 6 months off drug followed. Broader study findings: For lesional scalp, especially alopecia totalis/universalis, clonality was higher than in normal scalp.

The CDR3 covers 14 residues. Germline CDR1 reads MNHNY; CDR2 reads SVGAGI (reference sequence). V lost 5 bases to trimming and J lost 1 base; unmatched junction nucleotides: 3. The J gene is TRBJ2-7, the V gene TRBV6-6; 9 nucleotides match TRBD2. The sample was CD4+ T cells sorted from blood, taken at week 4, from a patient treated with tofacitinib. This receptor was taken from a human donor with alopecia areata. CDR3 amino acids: CASSDLAGSYEQYF. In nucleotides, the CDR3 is TGTGCCAGCAGTGACCTAGCGGGATCCTACGAGCAGTACTTC.